This T cell receptor beta chain was obtained from a study of blood T cell repertoires in COVID-19 (dated by TCRdb to 2018 to 2021). For the wider study: Samples from collaborators originated in the United States, Italy and Spain and spanned both the acute and convalescent phases of COVID-19. The dataset comprised deeply sampled blood TCRbeta repertoires from subjects exposed to, actively infected with, or recovered from COVID-19. Samples were obtained from the ongoing ImmuneRACE study (first 160 participants) and from 1,000 to 1,500 subjects provided by 6 global collaborators. Where available, HLA class I and class II types were taken from metadata supplied by the sample provider and were not determined by assay-based typing. The repertoires were released in a freely available public database intended as a resource for research on the immune response to SARS-CoV-2. The prospective study material was composed of cDNA or gDNA derived from T cells, B-cell-depleted T cells, or PBMCs. A de-identified subject ID, COVID-19 status, age in years and sex were almost always included in the sample metadata. Summary of the overall study and its limitations: Clinical and demographic metadata were provided uncurated, with the amount varying by source and participant.

With respect to this clone: The antigen it binds to is not known. Base qualities were left out, and no much larger clone turns up one base away.

Collaborating institutions collected whole blood in K2EDTA tubes following their own protocols. For TCRbeta analysis, collaborators shipped samples as frozen whole blood, isolated PBMCs, or DNA extracted from either of those sample types. TCRbeta CDR3 regions were amplified from genomic DNA by means of the immunoSEQ Assay, a bias-controlled multiplex PCR. The authors' pipeline ran thus. Within the assay, amplification of reference gene primers was used to estimate how many nucleated cells each sample contained. Sequence reads were collapsed and filtered to measure the absolute abundance of every unique TCRbeta CDR3 rearrangement. Productive Simpson clonality was computed per sample as the square root of Simpson's diversity index over productive rearrangements. As stored in TCRdb, this immuneACCESS dataset retains in-frame rearrangements with V and J assigned. A fraction of the clones does not appear; measured against another copy, unresolved V genes explain less than half of the discrepancy, and the remainder lacks a known reason. V and J calls and clone size are as listed in that table; D and trimming were resolved from the DNA. The sample includes about 240,000 clones, with around 88% observed a single time. The ten top clones hold about 12% of the sample.

Sequenced input: peripheral blood. The TCR sequence derives from an elderly man with acute or convalescent COVID-19.

The DNA is TGCGCCAGCAGCAGTGGGCGAACCATGAACACTGAAGCTTTCTTT. Its protein is CASSSGRTMNTEAFF. This receptor chain uses TRBV10-1 and TRBJ1-1, with the D gene call left open. The V and J ends are trimmed by 6 bases and 0 bases, leaving 14 bases between them. CDR1 and CDR2 are read off the germline V gene (reference sequence) as WNHNN and SYGVQD. Spanning cysteine to phenylalanine, the CDR3 consists of 15 amino acids. The entry retains the CDR3 DNA only, 45 bases that are in frame from base 1.